This T cell receptor beta chain originates from a study of T cell changes during pregnancy in multiple sclerosis. Here immunoSEQ multiplex PCR was the method, and the copy in TCRdb shows in-frame clones only, minus some. Of around 42,000 clones in the sample, around 90% were seen once. This specimen consisted of CD4+ T cells from peripheral blood mononuclear cells, obtained after pregnancy. The clonotype comes from a female donor in good health, enrolled as a control in a pregnancy study.

The CDR3 DNA is TGTGCCAGCAGTTTAGGGGGGAGCACAGATACGCAGTATTTT. It encodes CASSLGGSTDTQYF. The chain joins TRBV28 to TRBJ2-3; perhaps TRBD2 as D (6 bases). This CDR3 region has 14 residues. V lost 2 bases to trimming and J lost 0 bases, with 6 bases between them. CDR1 and CDR2 (germline): MDHEN, SYDVKM.